Below are 18 T cell receptor beta chains sequenced from a single sample in a study of T cells after posttransplantation cyclophosphamide. This table comes from immunoSEQ multiplex PCR, and its TCRdb copy is limited to in-frame clones, with some not included. Among about 16,000 clones, more than 75% were seen once, and the ten largest hold 3.5% to 4%. Sampled 1 year posttransplant, controls received myeloablative marrow transplants, methotrexate and a calcineurin inhibitor. The sequencing here drew on PBMCs, taken after an allogeneic stem cell transplant with a calcineurin inhibitor and methotrexate. These receptors all stem from a male patient aged 45-59 years who received an allogeneic stem cell transplant from an unrelated donor, was CMV-positive, and had chronic GVHD only. The graft donor may be the source of some T cells.

This sequence joins TRBV15 and TRBJ1-1; the match to TRBD1 covers 9 bases. Germline assignment: CDR1 LNHNV and CDR2 YYDKDF (reference sequence). The ends lost 3 bases at V and 3 bases at J; junction bases unmatched: 5. CDR3 length: 15 amino acids. The CDR3 DNA is TGTGCCACCAGCAGGCTACGACAGGGGGACACTGAAGCTTTCTTT. Amino acid sequence: CATSRLRQGDTEAFF.

This rearrangement joins TRBV15 to TRBJ2-1; 8 bases are shared with TRBD2. Germline loops: CDR1 LNHNV, CDR2 YYDKDF (reference sequence). V dropped 2 bases and J dropped 0; count of bases not matched to a gene: 6. The CDR3 covers 17 residues. Here the CDR3 reads CATSRYTSGISYNEQFF. CDR3 DNA: TGTGCCACCAGCAGATATACTAGCGGCATCTCCTACAATGAGCAGTTCTTC.

By share, this clone counts as medium-sized. CDR3 sequence: CASSIGGGGGYGYTF. The CDR3, as DNA: TGTGCCAGTAGTATAGGGGGGGGCGGTGGCTATGGCTACACCTTC. This rearrangement joins TRBV19 to TRBJ1-2, with D perhaps matching TRBD1 (6 bases). The germline CDR1 and CDR2 sequences are LNHDA and SQIVND (reference sequence). This CDR3 is 15 amino acids long. The V and J ends lost 1 base and 4 bases respectively, with 13 bases between them.

The chain carries TRBV7-2 and TRBJ1-6; D not certain. CDR1 SGHTA and CDR2 FQGNSA come from the germline V gene. The CDR3 has 15 amino acids. V lost 1 base and J 9 bases, leaving 13 bases between the germline ends. DNA of the CDR3: TGTGCCAGCAGCTTAGATGACGGGGTTGGTTCACCCCTCCACTTT. Translated: CASSLDDGVGSPLHF. The full variable domain, its missing parts supplied by reference TRBV7-2 and TRBJ1-6, is GAGVSQSPSNKVTEKGKDVELRCDPISGHTALYWYRQSLGQGLEFLIYFQGNSAPDKSGLPSDRFSAERTGGSVSTLTIQRTQQEDSAVYLCASSLDDGVGSPLHFGNGTRLTVT.

The chain carries TRBV10-1 and TRBJ2-1, with a tentative D call TRBD1 (5 bases). This CDR3 contains 14 residues. Trimming took 3 bases from V and 9 from J, leaving 15 bases between them. The germline gives CDR1 WNHNN, CDR2 SYGVQD (reference sequence). The CDR3 protein is CASSDQAHRGEQFF. CDR3 nucleotide sequence: TGCGCCAGCAGTGACCAGGCGCATAGGGGTGAGCAGTTCTTC.

This chain joins TRBV6-6 and TRBJ1-5; 7 nucleotides agree with TRBD1. The germline gives CDR1 MNHNY, CDR2 SVGAGI (reference sequence). Trimming at V came to 6 bases and at J to 2 bases, leaving 7 bases not matched to a gene. The CDR3 spans 15 residues. The CDR3 DNA follows: TGTGCCAGCAGCCCCACCGGGACAGGCAATCAGCCCCAGCATTTT. Residues: CASSPTGTGNQPQHF.

This chain links TRBV27 with TRBJ2-1, with a possible D match to TRBD1 (6 bases). CDR3 size: 13 residues. V was shortened by 5 bases and J by 7 bases, with 12 bases between the two germline ends. The V gene's germline CDR1 is MNHEY and CDR2 SMNVEV (reference sequence). DNA for the CDR3: TGTGCCAGCAGTCCCGACAGGCCGAATGAGCAGTTCTTC. This codes for CASSPDRPNEQFF.

The chain employs TRBV4-3 and TRBJ2-1, with 8 bases matching TRBD2. The length of the CDR3 is 15 residues. Germline loops: CDR1 LGHNA, CDR2 YSLEER. V lost 3 bases to trimming and J lost 10 bases; unmatched junction nucleotides: 11. This CDR3 is CASSQDRAGGWEQFF. DNA for the CDR3: TGCGCCAGCAGCCAGGATAGGGCGGGAGGATGGGAGCAGTTCTTC.

The chain carries TRBV7-9 and TRBJ1-2; D not certain. Trimming cost V 5 bases and J 2 bases, with 9 bases left between them. Germline CDR1 is SEHNR and CDR2 is FQNEAQ (reference sequence). This CDR3 has 13 amino acids. The CDR3: CASSQTPNYGYTF. The CDR3 DNA reads TGTGCCAGCAGCCAAACACCGAACTATGGCTACACCTTC.

The rearrangement joins TRBV27 to TRBJ2-1, with TRBD2 matching 10 bases. The germline CDR1 and CDR2 sequences are MNHEY and SMNVEV (reference sequence). The trim removed 5 bases at V and 6 bases at J, leaving 13 bases unmatched. The CDR3 loop spans 17 amino acids. CDR3 in DNA: TGTGCCAGCAGTCCATATGAACGGACTAGCGGCCTCAATGAGCAGTTCTTC. It is translated as CASSPYERTSGLNEQFF.

The chain joins TRBV11-3 to TRBJ1-1; a weak D match, TRBD1 (6 bases). The V gene's germline CDR1 is SGHNT and CDR2 YENEEA. The CDR3 consists of 14 residues. V lost 3 bases and J lost 7, with 15 bases in between. The CDR3 DNA follows: TGTGCCAGCAGCTTGCCAGGGGAGCCCGATGAAGCTTTCTTT. Translated: CASSLPGEPDEAFF.

The rearrangement joins TRBV5-3 to TRBJ2-5; possibly TRBD2 for D (6 bases). TRBV5-3 is placed among ORFs of uncertain function. V was shortened by 4 bases and J by 5 bases, with 12 bases between the two germline ends. The CDR3 length is 13 residues. Here the CDR3 reads CARSMEGLETQYF. The CDR3, as DNA: TGTGCCAGAAGCATGGAGGGGTTGGAGACCCAGTACTTC.

This chain connects TRBV6-1 to TRBJ2-1; D unclear. Germline-derived CDR1 and CDR2 are MNHNS and SASEGT. Between the trimmed V and J ends, which lost 1 base and 0 bases, there was a span of 7 bases. This CDR3 spans 15 amino acids. Here the CDR3 reads CASSEGSSSYNEQFF. Here the CDR3 DNA reads TGTGCCAGCAGTGAAGGGTCCAGCTCCTACAATGAGCAGTTCTTC.

The V and J genes are TRBV6-1 and TRBJ2-1, with D possibly matching TRBD1 (6 bases). V was trimmed by 7 bases and J by 5 bases, leaving 12 bases between them. The CDR3 has 13 amino acids. CDR1 is MNHNS, CDR2 SASEGT, per germline. CDR3 nucleotides: TGTGCCAGCAACTCCGGACAGAACAATGAGCAGTTCTTC. Protein: CASNSGQNNEQFF.

The chain is built from TRBV28 and TRBJ2-1; no firm D call. Germline V CDR1 and CDR2: MDHEN, SYDVKM. This CDR3 contains 14 residues. Deletions cut 6 bases from V and 4 bases from J, with 13 bases between. The CDR3 DNA is TGTGCCAGCAGACCCATTATGGCTTACAATGAGCAGTTCTTC. Protein: CASRPIMAYNEQFF.

The gene calls are TRBV7-8 and TRBJ2-1; TRBD2 matches at 11 bases. The CDR3 sequence is 15 residues long. Germline-derived CDR1 and CDR2 are SGHVS and FQNEAQ. Trimming cost V 7 bases and J 2 bases; bases outside gene matches: 4. The CDR3 protein is CASTPTSGTYNEQFF. CDR3 bases: TGTGCCAGCACTCCGACTAGCGGGACCTACAATGAGCAGTTCTTC.

The table lists this clone with a few counts. The V call is TRBV5-1, the J call TRBJ1-1; D is ambiguous. Trimming shortened V by 6 bases and J by 3 bases, and 9 bases separated the two germline ends. The CDR3 contains 12 residues. Germline CDR1 is SGHRS and CDR2 is YFSETQ. The CDR3 spells CASTLGDTEAFF. In nucleotides, the CDR3 is TGCGCCAGCACACTAGGAGACACTGAAGCTTTCTTT.

CDR3: CASSTRQGKGGNQPQHF. The CDR3, as DNA: TGTGCCAGCAGCACCAGACAGGGGAAGGGAGGCAATCAGCCCCAGCATTTT. This sequence joins TRBV21-1 and TRBJ1-5; TRBD1, the D gene given by the table, was not confirmed from the DNA. TRBV21-1 is labeled a pseudogene. This CDR3 has 17 amino acids.